The 32 T cell receptor beta chains below all came from one sample that was sequenced in a study of blood T cell repertoires in COVID-19. Generated by immunoSEQ multiplex PCR, the TCRdb table keeps only in-frame clones and is missing some. The sample holds approximately 300,000 clones; 85% to 90% are singletons and the top ten take about 4.1%. Sequencing used PBMCs or T cells enriched from blood (not recorded which). These receptors were obtained from a man aged 30 to 45 who had recovered from COVID-19.

J is TRBJ2-1 and V is TRBV29-1, with 12 bases matching TRBD2. The CDR3 length is 16 residues. CDR1 and CDR2 from the germline V gene are SQVTM and ANQGSEA. V was pared by 6 bases and J by 1 base, with 7 bases of the junction left unmatched. The CDR3 sequence is CSVAGTSGQSYNEQFF. CDR3 DNA: TGCAGCGTAGCCGGGACTAGCGGGCAGTCCTACAATGAGCAGTTCTTC.

The V and J genes are TRBV10-3 and TRBJ1-5, with 11 bases fitting TRBD1. This CDR3 is 14 amino acids long. With 4 bases clipped from V and 7 bases from J, the junction kept 3 bases outside the gene matches. CDR1 and CDR2 from the germline V gene are ENHRY and SYGVKD. The DNA for the CDR3 is TGTGCCATCAGTGGGACAGGGGGCCACCAGCCCCAGCATTTT. The encoded protein is CAISGTGGHQPQHF.

The table lists this clone with a count of one. The V and J genes are TRBV5-4 and TRBJ2-5, with 10 bases matching TRBD2. The V gene end was trimmed by 5 bases and the J gene end by 2 bases; junction bases not matched to a gene: 6. The CDR3 length is 15 residues. The germline V gene has CDR1 SGHNT and CDR2 YYREEE (reference sequence). The CDR3 sequence is CASRLAGGRQETQYF. The CDR3 nucleotides are TGTGCCAGCAGGTTAGCGGGGGGCCGACAAGAGACCCAGTACTTC.

V is TRBV25-1 and J is TRBJ2-7; maybe TRBD1 (5 bases). Germline lookup yields CDR1 MGHDK and CDR2 SYGVNS. This CDR3 has 15 amino acids. V was shortened by 3 bases and J by 2 bases, with 14 bases between the two germline ends. CDR3 sequence: CASSDTRQTTYEQYF. The DNA for the CDR3 is TGTGCCAGCAGTGACACCCGACAGACAACCTACGAGCAGTACTTC.

The rearrangement joins TRBV3-1 (or the pseudogene TRBV3-2) to TRBJ2-4, with 13 bases fitting TRBD2. The CDR3 loop spans 18 amino acids. Per the germline V gene, CDR1 is LGHDT and CDR2 is YNNKEL (reference sequence). V gave up 5 bases and J gave up 3 bases; unmatched junction bases: 10. CDR3 in amino acids: CASSIGLAGVGDKNIQYF. CDR3 in DNA: TGTGCCAGCAGCATCGGACTAGCGGGAGTGGGTGACAAAAACATTCAGTACTTC.

This clone showed up just a few times. The chain employs TRBV6-1 and TRBJ2-2; TRBD2 aligns across 8 bases. V dropped 2 bases and J dropped 1; count of bases not matched to a gene: 6. Germline V gene data show CDR1 as MNHNS and CDR2 as SASEGT. CDR3 length: 17 amino acids. The CDR3 here is CASSEFAGGLNTGELFF. The CDR3 DNA is TGTGCCAGCAGTGAATTTGCGGGAGGTTTGAACACCGGGGAGCTGTTTTTT.

V usage is TRBV6-6 and J usage is TRBJ2-5; D call uncertain. The CDR3 is made up of 14 amino acids. V lost 4 bases to trimming and J lost 2 bases, with 11 bases between them. Germline CDR1 is MNHNY and CDR2 is SVGAGI (reference sequence). CDR3 nucleotides: TGTGCCAGCAGTTTCGGTGAGACACAAGAGACCCAGTACTTC. It specifies CASSFGETQETQYF.

The rearrangement links TRBV15 to TRBJ2-2; the match to TRBD2 covers 10 bases. Germline V gives CDR1 LNHNV, CDR2 YYDKDF (reference sequence). The CDR3 totals 16 residues. The junction had 0 bases not matched to a gene; V was cut back by 2 bases and J by 0 bases. The CDR3 sequence: CATSRLAGANTGELFF. The CDR3, as DNA: TGTGCCACCAGCAGACTAGCGGGGGCGAACACCGGGGAGCTGTTTTTT. The full variable domain, with the rest looked up from reference TRBV15 and TRBJ2-2, is DAMVIQNPRYQVTQFGKPVTLSCSQTLNHNVMYWYQQKSSQAPKLLFHYYDKDFNNEADTPDNFQSRRPNTSFCFLDIRSPGLGDTAMYLCATSRLAGANTGELFFGEGSRLTVL.

The chain couples TRBV27 to TRBJ1-5; weak D call: TRBD1 (5 bases). Per the germline V gene, CDR1 is MNHEY and CDR2 is SMNVEV (reference sequence). The germline V and J ends were trimmed by 5 bases and 2 bases, with 7 bases remaining between them. The CDR3 has 13 residues. CDR3 amino acids: CASSPGGNQPQHF. DNA of the CDR3: TGTGCCAGCAGTCCGGGGGGCAATCAGCCCCAGCATTTT.

The chain employs TRBV6-1 and TRBJ2-2; 8 bases align to TRBD2. Germline V gene sequence: CDR1 MNHNS, CDR2 SASEGT. CDR3 length equals 15 residues. V lost 2 bases to trimming and J lost 7 bases; unmatched junction nucleotides: 6. The DNA of the CDR3 is TGTGCCAGCAGTGAACCGGGGGGGCCTAGCGGGGAGCTGTTTTTT. This sequence encodes CASSEPGGPSGELFF.

The chain employs TRBV19 and TRBJ1-1; TRBD1 is a possible D gene (6 bases). Trimming removed 3 bases at V and 4 bases at J, with 15 bases between. Per the germline V gene, CDR1 is LNHDA and CDR2 is SQIVND (reference sequence). The CDR3 is 15 amino acids. CDR3 sequence reads: CASSMSGGYVTEAFF. In DNA form, the CDR3 reads TGTGCCAGTAGTATGTCGGGGGGCTATGTCACTGAAGCTTTCTTT.

The rearrangement joins TRBV5-4 to TRBJ2-3; 8 positions match TRBD2. The CDR3 covers 15 residues. The germline gives CDR1 SGHNT, CDR2 YYREEE (reference sequence). V dropped 0 bases and J dropped 5; count of bases not matched to a gene: 5. CDR3 DNA: TGTGCCAGCAGCTTGGACGGGGGGGCGTTAGATACGCAGTATTTT. It is translated as CASSLDGGALDTQYF. The whole variable domain, remainder taken from reference TRBV5-4 and TRBJ2-3, is ETGVTQSPTHLIKTRGQQVTLRCSSQSGHNTVSWYQQALGQGPQFIFQYYREEENGRGNFPPRFSGLQFPNYSSELNVNALELDDSALYLCASSLDGGALDTQYFGPGTRLTVL.

The chain's CDR3 is CASSRRTGGSDTQYF. The CDR3 DNA follows: TGTGCCAGCAGTCGTCGGACAGGGGGCTCAGATACGCAGTATTTT. The chain couples TRBV5-4 to TRBJ2-3, with 11 nucleotides matching TRBD1. The CDR3 runs 15 residues. Germline trimming cut 5 bases from V and 4 bases from J; bases unmatched to any gene: 6. The germline V gene encodes CDR1 SGHNT and CDR2 YYREEE (reference sequence).

The V and J genes are TRBV23-1 and TRBJ1-6, with D possibly being TRBD1 (6 bases). TRBV23-1 is annotated as an ORF whose role is uncertain. The V gene lost 4 bases and the J gene lost 7 bases, with 14 bases spanning the gap. The CDR3 covers 15 residues. For the CDR3, the DNA is TGCGCCAGCAGTCCTGCCGCAGGGGAAAATTCACCCCTCCACTTT. Residues: CASSPAAGENSPLHF.

The V gene is TRBV29-1, the J gene TRBJ2-7, with TRBD1 identical over 7 bases. V was clipped by 7 bases and J by 5 bases; unmatched bases: 14. The CDR3 length is 14 residues. CDR1 SQVTM and CDR2 ANQGSEA come from the germline V gene. The CDR3 loop is CSGVSGQLDDEQYF. CDR3 sequence (DNA): TGCAGCGGGGTCTCGGGACAGTTGGATGACGAGCAGTACTTC.

The chain recombines TRBV9 with TRBJ2-7; the D gene is possibly TRBD2 (6 bases). V was pared by 7 bases and J by 3 bases, with 14 bases between. Looked up from germline, CDR1 is SGDLS and CDR2 is YYNGEE. The CDR3 has 13 residues. CDR3 nucleotide sequence: TGTGCCAGCTCCGGGACTTTAAGCTACGAGCAGTACTTC. Protein product: CASSGTLSYEQYF.

The rearrangement joins TRBV5-5 to TRBJ2-7; D might be TRBD1 (6 bases). Between the trimmed V and J ends, which lost 4 bases and 0 bases, there was a span of 11 bases. Germline values: CDR1 SGHKS, CDR2 YYEKEE (reference sequence). The CDR3 extends over 14 amino acids. The chain's CDR3 is CASSPGTYSYEQYF. The CDR3, as DNA: TGTGCCAGCAGCCCCGGGACATACTCCTACGAGCAGTACTTC. The whole variable domain, remainder taken from reference TRBV5-5 and TRBJ2-7, is DAGVTQSPTHLIKTRGQQVTLRCSPISGHKSVSWYQQVLGQGPQFIFQYYEKEERGRGNFPDRFSARQFPNYSSELNVNALLLGDSALYLCASSPGTYSYEQYFGPGTRLTVT.

This clone was detected a few times. The V call is TRBV18, the J call TRBJ2-1; D ambiguous. Trimming shortened V by 1 base and J by 5 bases, and 12 bases separated the two germline ends. Per the germline V gene, CDR1 is KGHSH and CDR2 is LQKENI. The CDR3 is made up of 15 amino acids. The CDR3 nucleotides are TGTGCCAGCTCACCACGTCTAGATCTTGACAATGAGCAGTTCTTC. This translates into CASSPRLDLDNEQFF.

V is TRBV24-1 and J is TRBJ1-1, with a possible D match to TRBD1 (5 bases). The germline CDR1 and CDR2 sequences are KGHDR and SFDVKD. The CDR3 runs to 16 residues. V lost 3 bases to trimming and J lost 0 bases, with 13 bases between them. This CDR3 is CATSDSRGTMNTEAFF. CDR3 coding DNA: TGTGCCACCAGTGATAGTAGGGGAACCATGAACACTGAAGCTTTCTTT.

CDR3 residues: CASSSNSEAFF. The CDR3 coding sequence is TGTGCCAGCAGTTCCAACTCTGAAGCTTTCTTT. The rearrangement joins TRBV28 to TRBJ1-1; no reliable D call. The CDR3 sequence is 11 residues long. V was shortened by 4 bases and J by 6 bases, with 6 bases between the two germline ends. Germline V gene lookup returns CDR1 MDHEN and CDR2 SYDVKM.

This chain's CDR3 is CARLRGPRTFF. CDR3 DNA sequence: TGTGCCCGACTCAGGGGGCCCCGCACTTTCTTT. The gene calls are TRBV21-1 and TRBJ1-1; the table's D call, TRBD1, has no DNA check behind it. TRBV21-1 corresponds to a pseudogene. This CDR3 is built from 11 residues.

This sequence joins TRBV4-1 and TRBJ2-5; 8 bases fit TRBD2. Germline values: CDR1 MGHRA, CDR2 YSYEKL. Germline trimming cut 0 bases from V and 5 bases from J; bases unmatched to any gene: 2. CDR3 length equals 14 residues. Here the CDR3 DNA reads TGCGCCAGCAGCCAAGAGGGACTAGTGGAGACCCAGTACTTC. It encodes CASSQEGLVETQYF.

V and J are TRBV2 and TRBJ1-4, with D perhaps matching TRBD1 (6 bases). Trimming pared 4 bases from V and 8 bases from J, leaving 11 bases between. The V gene's germline CDR1 is SNHLY and CDR2 FYNNEI. The CDR3 sequence is 13 residues long. CDR3 nucleotides: TGTGCCAGCAGTGGACAGGTATACGAAAAACTGTTTTTT. Its protein product is CASSGQVYEKLFF.

The chain links TRBV5-1 to TRBJ1-1; 7 bases map to TRBD1. Germline lookup yields CDR1 SGHRS and CDR2 YFSETQ. Trimming removed 4 bases from V and 1 base from J; junction bases left unmatched: 10. The CDR3 covers 16 residues. This CDR3 reads CASSVAWGQRNTEAFF. In nucleotides, the CDR3 is TGCGCCAGCAGCGTAGCCTGGGGACAGCGGAACACTGAAGCTTTCTTT.

This rearrangement joins TRBV5-6 to TRBJ1-1, with TRBD1 matching 9 bases. Germline loops: CDR1 SGHDT, CDR2 YYEEEE. The CDR3 spans 18 residues. The V and J ends lost 4 bases and 0 bases, in that order; junction bases with no gene match: 13. The CDR3 loop is CASSLLTGGVYMNTEAFF. Here the CDR3 DNA reads TGTGCCAGCAGCCTACTGACAGGGGGGGTTTACATGAACACTGAAGCTTTCTTT. Full variable domain (missing parts from reference TRBV5-6 and TRBJ1-1): DAGVTQSPTHLIKTRGQQVTLRCSPKSGHDTVSWYQQALGQGPQFIFQYYEEEERQRGNFPDRFSGHQFPNYSSELNVNALLLGDSALYLCASSLLTGGVYMNTEAFFGQGTRLTVV.

Comments on this clone: This same CDR3 is encoded by further DNA sequences in the sample. The rearrangement joins TRBV6-5 to TRBJ2-7, with 7 nucleotides matching TRBD2. Germline trimming cut 2 bases from V and 5 bases from J; bases unmatched to any gene: 9. Germline V gene sequence: CDR1 MNHEY, CDR2 SVGAGI. There are 15 residues in the CDR3. The CDR3 DNA sequence: TGTGCCAGCAGTTACGAGGGAGGGCCTAGGAACGAGCAGTACTTC. It is translated as CASSYEGGPRNEQYF.

The rearrangement links TRBV27 to TRBJ1-2, with D unclear. Germline V gene data show CDR1 as MNHEY and CDR2 as SMNVEV (reference sequence). This CDR3 has 15 residues. V was pared by 5 bases and J by 8 bases, with 21 bases between. CDR3 nucleotides: TGTGCCAGCAGTCCCGGTCTCTACCCTGAGGTCGGCTACACCTTC. Translated: CASSPGLYPEVGYTF.

The rearrangement uses TRBV6-6 and TRBJ2-4, with 12 bases aligning to TRBD2. Germline trimming cut 5 bases from V and 0 bases from J; bases unmatched to any gene: 8. The CDR3 runs 18 residues. CDR1 and CDR2 (germline): MNHNY, SVGAGI (reference sequence). CDR3: CASSPGLAGILAKNIQYF. The CDR3 DNA sequence: TGTGCCAGCAGTCCTGGACTAGCGGGGATTCTAGCCAAAAACATTCAGTACTTC.

This clone has a handful of counts. This rearrangement joins TRBV4-1 to TRBJ1-5; possible D gene TRBD1, 5 bases. The CDR3 sequence is 15 residues long. The V end was cut by 3 bases, the J end by 5 bases, with 14 bases between. Germline V CDR1 and CDR2: MGHRA, YSYEKL. CDR3 protein: CASSHVLGAYQPQHF. CDR3 DNA sequence: TGCGCCAGCAGCCATGTACTTGGGGCTTATCAGCCCCAGCATTTT.

The chain couples TRBV27 to TRBJ2-5; 8 nucleotides line up with TRBD1. In germline, CDR1 is MNHEY, CDR2 SMNVEV (reference sequence). The CDR3 is 19 residues long. V lost 0 bases to trimming and J lost 1 base; unmatched junction nucleotides: 13. CDR3 amino acids: CASSLSPGQEKNLQETQYF. The CDR3 DNA follows: TGTGCCAGCAGTTTATCCCCGGGACAGGAAAAAAACCTCCAAGAGACCCAGTACTTC.

The chain combines TRBV6-5 with TRBJ1-4; the D is unclear. The length of the CDR3 is 15 residues. Germline V gene data show CDR1 as MNHEY and CDR2 as SVGAGI. Trimming took 0 bases from V and 7 from J, leaving 12 bases between them. CDR3 region: CASSYSRAGGEKLFF. The CDR3 nucleotides read TGTGCCAGCAGTTACTCGAGGGCAGGCGGTGAAAAACTGTTTTTT.

V usage is TRBV5-4 and J usage is TRBJ2-3; TRBD2 is a possible D gene (6 bases). Trimming shortened V by 4 bases and J by 4 bases, and 13 bases separated the two germline ends. CDR3 length: 14 amino acids. Per the germline V gene, CDR1 is SGHNT and CDR2 is YYREEE (reference sequence). The CDR3 DNA reads as TGTGCCAGCAGCGATCGGGAGTTATCAGATACGCAGTATTTT. It specifies CASSDRELSDTQYF.